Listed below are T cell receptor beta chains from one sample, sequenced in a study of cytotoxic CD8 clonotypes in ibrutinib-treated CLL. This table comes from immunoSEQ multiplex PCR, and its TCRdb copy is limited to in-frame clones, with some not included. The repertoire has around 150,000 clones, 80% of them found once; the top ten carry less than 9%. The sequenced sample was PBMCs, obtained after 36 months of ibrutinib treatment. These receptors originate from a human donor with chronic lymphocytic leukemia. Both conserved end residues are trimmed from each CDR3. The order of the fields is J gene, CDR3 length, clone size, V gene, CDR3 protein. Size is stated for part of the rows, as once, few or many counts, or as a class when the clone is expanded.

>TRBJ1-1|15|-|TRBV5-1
ASSLGFLRDSETEAF
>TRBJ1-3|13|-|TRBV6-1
ASRADRAGQNTIY
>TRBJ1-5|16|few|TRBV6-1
ASSERRPGAGYGQPQH
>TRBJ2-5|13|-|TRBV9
ASSAGPSRGETQY
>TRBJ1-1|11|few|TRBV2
ASSLSAETEAF
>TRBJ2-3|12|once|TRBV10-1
ASSRGTGTDTQY
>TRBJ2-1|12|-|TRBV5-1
ASSWKQGFEEQF
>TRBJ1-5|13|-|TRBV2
ASQKTEYSNQPQH
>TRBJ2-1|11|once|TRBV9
ASSVAGSYEQF
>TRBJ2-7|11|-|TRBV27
ASSSGPSYEQY
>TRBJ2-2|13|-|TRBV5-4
ASSPRAGNTGELF
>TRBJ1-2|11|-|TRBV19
ASSIRGVDGYT
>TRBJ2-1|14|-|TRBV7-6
ASSLTSGGTYNEQF
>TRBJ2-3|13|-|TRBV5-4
ASSFRDRGTDTQY
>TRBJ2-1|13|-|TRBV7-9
ASSKRDRWDNEQF
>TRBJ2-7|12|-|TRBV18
ASSPYSGPYEQY
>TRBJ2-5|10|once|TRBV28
AVWGHQETQY
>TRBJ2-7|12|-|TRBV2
ASRATGRPYEQY
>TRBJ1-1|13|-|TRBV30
AWSLLTGGGTEAF
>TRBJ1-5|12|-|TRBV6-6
ASRGTGYLQPQH
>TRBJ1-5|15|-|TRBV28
ASSTRGGLYSNQPQH
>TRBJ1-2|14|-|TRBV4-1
ASSPLGKGTYGGYT
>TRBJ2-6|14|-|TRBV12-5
ASGLFQGARANVLT
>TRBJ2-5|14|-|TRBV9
ASSVAGLAGQETQY
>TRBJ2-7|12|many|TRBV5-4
ASSWDGEPYEQY
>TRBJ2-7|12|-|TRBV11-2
ASSLDGSSYEQY
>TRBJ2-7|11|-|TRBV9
ASSVGYLYEQY
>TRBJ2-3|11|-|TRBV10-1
ASSDGTIDTQY
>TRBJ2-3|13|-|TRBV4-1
ASSQLAGGLDTQY
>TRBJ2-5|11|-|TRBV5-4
ASSLARQETQY
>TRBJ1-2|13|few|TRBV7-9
ASSLAFARRYGYT
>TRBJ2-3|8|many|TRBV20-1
SLGIDTQY
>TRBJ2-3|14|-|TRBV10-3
AISEVEGASTDTQY
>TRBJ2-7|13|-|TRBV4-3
ASSHPPGRAYEQY
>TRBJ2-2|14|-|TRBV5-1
ASSNRDYPNTGELF
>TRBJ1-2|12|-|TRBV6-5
ASSYLRGLYGYT
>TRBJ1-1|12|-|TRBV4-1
ASSQDRANTEAF
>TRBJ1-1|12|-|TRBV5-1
ASSFGTSNTEAF
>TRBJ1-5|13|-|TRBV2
ASSEVGLLNQPQH
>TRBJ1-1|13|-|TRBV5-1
ASSPGPGGVFFAF
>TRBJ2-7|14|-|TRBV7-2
ASSSPLAGGPYEQY
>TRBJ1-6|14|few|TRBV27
ASSLSWSSYNSPLH
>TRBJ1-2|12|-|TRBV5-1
ASSPRGSNYGYT
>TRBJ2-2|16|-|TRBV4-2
ASSQESGTGGETGELF